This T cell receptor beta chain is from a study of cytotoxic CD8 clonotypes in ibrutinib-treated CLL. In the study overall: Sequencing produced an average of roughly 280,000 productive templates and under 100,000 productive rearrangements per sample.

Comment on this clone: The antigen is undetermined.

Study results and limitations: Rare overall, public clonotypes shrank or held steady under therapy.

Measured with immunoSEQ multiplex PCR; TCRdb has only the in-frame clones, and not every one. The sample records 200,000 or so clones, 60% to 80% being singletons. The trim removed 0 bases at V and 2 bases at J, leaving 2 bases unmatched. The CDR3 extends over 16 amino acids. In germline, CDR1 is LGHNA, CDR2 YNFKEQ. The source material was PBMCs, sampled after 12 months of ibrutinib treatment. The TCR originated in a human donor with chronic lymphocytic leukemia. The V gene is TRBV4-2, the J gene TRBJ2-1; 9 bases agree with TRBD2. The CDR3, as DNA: TGTGCCAGCAGCCAAGAGGAGCGGGGGGCCTACAATGAGCAGTTCTTC. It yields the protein CASSQEERGAYNEQFF.